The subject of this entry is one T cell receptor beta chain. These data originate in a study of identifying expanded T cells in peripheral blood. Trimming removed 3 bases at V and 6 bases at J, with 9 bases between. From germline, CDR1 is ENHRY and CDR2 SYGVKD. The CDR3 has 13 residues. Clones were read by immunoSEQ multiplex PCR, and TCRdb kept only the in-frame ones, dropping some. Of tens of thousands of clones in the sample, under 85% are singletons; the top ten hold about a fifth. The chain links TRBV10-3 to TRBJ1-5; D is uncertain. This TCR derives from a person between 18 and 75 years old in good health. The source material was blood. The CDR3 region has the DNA TGTGCCATCAGTGACGAGGGCTCTCAGCCCCAGCATTTT. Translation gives CAISDEGSQPQHF.